This T cell receptor (beta chain) is from a study of graft-versus-host responses after intestinal transplantation. Germline V gene data show CDR1 as KGHSH and CDR2 as LQKENI. CDR3 size: 12 residues. V was pared by 4 bases and J by 2 bases, with 6 bases between. The study, taken as a whole, reports: GvH clones appeared in recipient marrow, some first in ileum or blood.

As to this clone: Its antigen is not known.

Clones were read by immunoSEQ multiplex PCR, and TCRdb kept only the in-frame ones, dropping some. The sample has tens of thousands of clones, 65% to 80% seen once. Grafts had their tissue processed, releasing intraepithelial and lamina propria lymphocytes. The sample was ileum tissue, taken 98 days after intestinal transplantation. This sequence originates from a human patient who received an intestinal transplant, so some T cells may come from the graft donor. The V and J genes are TRBV18 and TRBJ2-7; D call uncertain. Here the CDR3 DNA reads TGTGCCAGCTCACTAAAGGCCTACGAGCAGTACTTC. Encoded protein: CASSLKAYEQYF. The variable domain in full, completed from reference TRBV18 and TRBJ2-7, reads NAGVMQNPRHLVRRRGQEARLRCSPMKGHSHVYWYRQLPEEGLKFMVYLQKENIIDESGMPKERFSAEFPKEGPSILRIQQVVRGDSAAYFCASSLKAYEQYFGPGTRLTVT.